Following are 9 T cell receptor beta chains from one sample sequenced in a study of PD-1 blockade in classical Hodgkin lymphoma. Libraries were prepared by immunoSEQ multiplex PCR; TCRdb keeps only in-frame clonotypes and omits some of them. The profile shows under 9,000 clones, roughly 85% of them singletons. Regarding time point: cycle 4 day 1 (C4D1), after less than 7 weeks of nivolumab. Each of the patients experienced relapse following autologous stem cell transplantation, and their brentuximab vedotin exposure differed. After PBMCs were thawed, their CD8+ T cells were isolated by magnetic negative selection. The material was CD8+ T cells from blood, obtained before the fourth cycle of nivolumab. These receptors were taken from a human donor with classical Hodgkin lymphoma.

The chain is built from TRBV7-9 and TRBJ1-3, with D tentatively TRBD1 (5 bases). The CDR3 is 16 amino acids. Trimming removed 1 base from V and 0 bases from J, with 10 bases in between. Germline V gene lookup returns CDR1 SEHNR and CDR2 FQNEAQ (reference sequence). CDR3 loop: CASSLGDPISGNTIYF. The CDR3 DNA reads TGTGCCAGCAGCTTAGGGGACCCCATCTCTGGAAACACCATATATTTT.

This clone has only one observation. This rearrangement joins TRBV11-2 to TRBJ1-2, with D possibly matching TRBD1 (5 bases). V was trimmed by 1 base and J by 8 bases, leaving 20 bases between them. Germline V gene sequence: CDR1 SGHAT, CDR2 FQNNGV. This CDR3 is built from 16 residues. The CDR3 DNA follows: TGTGCCAGCAGCTTAGTGGGCAGGGCAAGGTTTGGAGGCTACACCTTC. This sequence encodes CASSLVGRARFGGYTF.

The chain combines TRBV4-1 with TRBJ1-1; the D is unclear. The V gene's germline CDR1 is MGHRA and CDR2 YSYEKL. Trimming took off 6 bases at V and 0 bases at J, with 17 bases between the two ends. The CDR3 totals 16 residues. This chain's CDR3 is CASSPAASGLNTEAFF. CDR3 DNA: TGCGCCAGCAGTCCGGCTGCGTCCGGCTTGAACACTGAAGCTTTCTTT.

Only a few counts were recorded for this clone. The chain couples TRBV6-5 to TRBJ1-2; D gene unclear. Germline V gene lookup returns CDR1 MNHEY and CDR2 SVGAGI. The CDR3 runs to 13 residues. Deletions cut 6 bases from V and 6 bases from J, with 14 bases between. The chain's CDR3 is CASSPSRDDGYTF. CDR3 nucleotides: TGTGCCAGCAGCCCTTCACGAGACGATGGCTACACCTTC.

This clone appeared a few times. DNA of the CDR3: TGTGCCTGGAGTCCCGACAGGTATGAAGCTTTCTTT. This encodes CAWSPDRYEAFF. This chain connects TRBV30 to TRBJ1-1, with TRBD1 as a possible D gene (6 bases). Germline V gene data show CDR1 as GTSNPN and CDR2 as SVGIG (reference sequence). The V end was cut by 2 bases, the J end by 7 bases, with 11 bases between. The CDR3 covers 12 residues.

This chain connects TRBV5-1 to TRBJ2-1; D unresolved. V lost 1 base, J lost 9 bases, and 8 bases lay in between. The CDR3 totals 12 residues. Germline CDR1 is SGHRS and CDR2 is YFSETQ. The CDR3 loop reads CASSLSGGEQFF. In DNA, the CDR3 is TGCGCCAGCAGCTTGTCGGGTGGTGAGCAGTTCTTC. Using reference TRBV5-1 and TRBJ2-1 for the parts outside the CDR3, the full variable domain is KAGVTQTPRYLIKTRGQQVTLSCSPISGHRSVSWYQQTPGQGLQFLFEYFSETQRNKGNFPGRFSGRQFSNSRSEMNVSTLELGDSALYLCASSLSGGEQFFGPGTRLTVL.

The chain is built from TRBV27 and TRBJ2-2, with D possibly TRBD1 on 6 matching bases. The length of the CDR3 is 14 residues. In germline, CDR1 is MNHEY, CDR2 SMNVEV (reference sequence). V gave up 4 bases and J gave up 5 bases, with 11 bases separating them. The CDR3 loop is CASSSQQGTGELFF. Written as DNA, the CDR3 is TGTGCCAGCAGTTCACAACAGGGTACCGGGGAGCTGTTTTTT.

The chain joins TRBV7-6 to TRBJ1-5; no firm D call. Germline V gene data show CDR1 as SGHVS and CDR2 as FNYEAQ. There are 15 residues in the CDR3. V was pared by 5 bases and J by 5 bases, with 16 bases between. In DNA, the CDR3 is TGTGCCAGCAGCCAAATGTGGGGAAATGATCAGCCCCAGCATTTT. Its translation: CASSQMWGNDQPQHF.

J is TRBJ2-7 and V is TRBV7-2; possibly TRBD1 for D (5 bases). The CDR3 is 14 amino acids. Trimming pared 5 bases from V and 3 bases from J, leaving 14 bases between. Germline V lookup: CDR1 SGHTA, CDR2 FQGNSA. The CDR3 loop is CASSDFRVDYEQYF. As DNA, the CDR3 is TGTGCCAGCAGCGATTTCAGGGTGGACTACGAGCAGTACTTC. The complete variable domain, with remaining parts taken from reference TRBV7-2 and TRBJ2-7, reads GAGVSQSPSNKVTEKGKDVELRCDPISGHTALYWYRQSLGQGLEFLIYFQGNSAPDKSGLPSDRFSAERTGGSVSTLTIQRTQQEDSAVYLCASSDFRVDYEQYFGPGTRLTVT.